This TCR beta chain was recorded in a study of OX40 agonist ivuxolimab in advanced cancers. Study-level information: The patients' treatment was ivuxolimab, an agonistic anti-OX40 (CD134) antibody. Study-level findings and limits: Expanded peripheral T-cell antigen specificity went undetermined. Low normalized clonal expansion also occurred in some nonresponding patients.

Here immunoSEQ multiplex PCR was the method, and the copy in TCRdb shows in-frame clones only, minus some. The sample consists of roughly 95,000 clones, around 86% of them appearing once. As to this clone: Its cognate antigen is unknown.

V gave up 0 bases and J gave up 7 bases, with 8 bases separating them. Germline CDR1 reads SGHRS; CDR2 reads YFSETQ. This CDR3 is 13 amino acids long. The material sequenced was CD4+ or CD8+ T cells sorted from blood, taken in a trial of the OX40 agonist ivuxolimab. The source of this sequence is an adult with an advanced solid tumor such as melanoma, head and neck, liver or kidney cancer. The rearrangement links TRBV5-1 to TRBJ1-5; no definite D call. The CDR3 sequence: CASSLGTEQPQHF. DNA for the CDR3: TGCGCCAGCAGCTTGGGTACAGAGCAGCCCCAGCATTTT.